These 20 T cell receptor beta chains originate from one sample sequenced in a study of early stage breast cancer tumors. TCRdb keeps only in-frame clones here, not all; method: immunoSEQ multiplex PCR. The data contain 10,000 or so clones, 60% to 80% of them singletons. Sequenced material: normal breast tissue next to the tumor. Receptor source: a person aged 55 to 70 with breast cancer.

The chain joins TRBV10-3 to TRBJ2-7; D gene uncertain. The V end lost 11 bases, the J end lost 0 bases, and 17 bases lay between the germline ends. This CDR3 is 14 amino acids long. Germline CDR1 ENHRY, CDR2 SYGVKD. The DNA of the CDR3 is TGTGCCGTCGAAGACCCCGGGTCCTCCTACGAGCAGTACTTC. It specifies CAVEDPGSSYEQYF.

The chain links TRBV19 to TRBJ1-2; D gene unclear. Trimming removed 0 bases from V and 7 bases from J, with 6 bases in between. The CDR3 runs to 12 residues. The V gene's germline CDR1 is LNHDA and CDR2 SQIVND (reference sequence). This chain's CDR3 is CASSIEQVGYTF. The CDR3 DNA reads as TGTGCCAGTAGTATAGAGCAGGTTGGCTACACCTTC.

CDR3 sequence (DNA): TGTGCCAGCAGCTTAGGGGGACAGATAGCCAATGAGCAGTTCTTC. This translates into CASSLGGQIANEQFF. This sequence joins TRBV7-3 and TRBJ2-1; 7 bases match TRBD1. This CDR3 region has 15 residues. Per the germline V gene, CDR1 is SGHTA and CDR2 is FQGTGA. The J segment lost 6 bases and the V segment lost 2 bases, leaving 7 bases of the junction unmatched.

This rearrangement joins TRBV19 to TRBJ1-2; D unclear. CDR3 length: 13 amino acids. Germline V gene lookup returns CDR1 LNHDA and CDR2 SQIVND (reference sequence). Deletions cut 5 bases from V and 0 bases from J, with 7 bases between. CDR3 in amino acids: CASSAGANYGYTF. The CDR3 DNA reads TGTGCCAGTAGTGCCGGTGCTAACTATGGCTACACCTTC.

The chain has TRBV19 and TRBJ1-1; 9 nucleotides match TRBD1. This CDR3 spans 15 amino acids. Germline V gives CDR1 LNHDA, CDR2 SQIVND (reference sequence). V dropped 4 bases and J dropped 1; count of bases not matched to a gene: 4. The CDR3 sequence is CASSTTGGANTEAFF. DNA for the CDR3: TGTGCCAGTAGTACCACAGGGGGCGCGAACACTGAAGCTTTCTTT.

The chain combines TRBV5-1 with TRBJ2-3; TRBD2 matches 15 bases. The junction had 12 bases not matched to a gene; V was cut back by 0 bases and J by 4 bases. Looked up from germline, CDR1 is SGHRS and CDR2 is YFSETQ. This CDR3 has 20 residues. The CDR3 protein is CASSLEGTSGRIPFSDTQYF. CDR3 DNA: TGCGCCAGCAGCTTGGAAGGGACTAGCGGGAGGATCCCCTTCTCAGATACGCAGTATTTT.

The chain recombines TRBV19 with TRBJ2-7; TRBD1 agrees at 7 bases. Germline trimming cut 5 bases from V and 4 bases from J; bases unmatched to any gene: 11. Looked up from germline, CDR1 is LNHDA and CDR2 is SQIVND (reference sequence). CDR3 length: 15 residues. The CDR3 nucleotides are TGTGCCAGTAGTTCCCGACAGGGTGGGAGTTACGAGCAGTACTTC. This encodes CASSSRQGGSYEQYF.

The V call is TRBV28, the J call TRBJ2-7; 10 bases are a match to TRBD1. J lost 1 base, V lost 7 bases, and 1 base had no gene match. CDR3 length: 13 residues. Germline V lookup: CDR1 MDHEN, CDR2 SYDVKM. CDR3 DNA sequence: TGTGCCAGCACGGGACAGGGGTCCTACGAGCAGTACTTC. This codes for CASTGQGSYEQYF.

This rearrangement joins TRBV6-5 to TRBJ2-1; 14 positions agree with TRBD2. Looked up from germline, CDR1 is MNHEY and CDR2 is SVGAGI. The J segment lost 8 bases and the V segment lost 2 bases, leaving 5 bases of the junction unmatched. The CDR3 spans 16 residues. CDR3: CASSYQGLAGAHEQFF. The CDR3 coding sequence is TGTGCCAGCAGTTACCAGGGACTAGCGGGAGCGCATGAGCAGTTCTTC.

This clone is a singleton in its sample. The V call is TRBV5-8, the J call TRBJ2-3; 13 nucleotides agree with TRBD2. The ends lost 2 bases at V and 4 bases at J; junction bases unmatched: 7. This CDR3 spans 17 amino acids. Germline CDR1 SGHTS, CDR2 YDEGEE. CDR3 coding DNA: TGTGCCAGCAGCTTCCCCGGGACTAGCGGGGCTTCAGATACGCAGTATTTT. It encodes CASSFPGTSGASDTQYF.

The gene calls are TRBV11-3 and TRBJ2-2; 7 nucleotides align to TRBD2. J gave up 7 bases and V 4 bases, and 12 bases lay outside the gene matches. The germline V gene encodes CDR1 SGHNT and CDR2 YENEEA. This CDR3 is built from 16 residues. The CDR3 reads CASSWSGIGRGGELFF. The DNA for the CDR3 is TGTGCCAGCAGCTGGAGCGGGATTGGACGTGGCGGGGAGCTGTTTTTT.

The rearrangement links TRBV5-1 to TRBJ2-3; possible D gene TRBD2, 6 bases. The CDR3 has 15 amino acids. The V and J ends lost 4 bases and 7 bases respectively, with 19 bases between them. Germline CDR1 reads SGHRS; CDR2 reads YFSETQ. CDR3 loop: CASSDVTRVQNTQYF. The CDR3 nucleotides are TGCGCCAGCAGCGACGTGACTAGGGTTCAAAATACGCAGTATTTT.

The chain uses TRBV5-1 and TRBJ1-2, with 7 bases that match TRBD1. J lost 3 bases, V lost 1 base, and 15 bases had no gene match. Germline assignment: CDR1 SGHRS and CDR2 YFSETQ. This CDR3 region has 18 residues. The CDR3 sequence is CASSLRTGTALMDYGYTF. For the CDR3, the DNA is TGCGCCAGCAGCTTGCGGACCGGGACAGCTCTGATGGACTATGGCTACACCTTC.

This clone was seen only a few times. The chain is built from TRBV6-6 and TRBJ1-2, with TRBD1 matching 9 bases. This CDR3 is 14 amino acids long. V was pared by 5 bases and J by 7 bases, with 8 bases of the junction left unmatched. In germline, CDR1 is MNHNY, CDR2 SVGAGI (reference sequence). The chain's CDR3 is CASSPSLDRGGYTF. In nucleotides, the CDR3 is TGTGCCAGCAGTCCATCACTGGACAGGGGTGGCTACACCTTC.

This clone has just a few counts. The chain combines TRBV6-1 with TRBJ1-1; D is uncertain. CDR1 MNHNS and CDR2 SASEGT come from the germline V gene. CDR3 size: 15 residues. The V gene lost 0 bases and the J gene lost 0 bases, with 8 bases spanning the gap. CDR3 coding DNA: TGTGCCAGCAGTGAAGCGGACTTTGTGAACACTGAAGCTTTCTTT. Translated, it gives CASSEADFVNTEAFF.

The chain combines TRBV28 with TRBJ1-1; D is undetermined. The germline V and J ends were trimmed by 1 base and 10 bases, with 10 bases remaining between them. The CDR3 loop spans 12 amino acids. Germline V gene sequence: CDR1 MDHEN, CDR2 SYDVKM. The CDR3 DNA is TGTGCCAGCAGTTTATATGGGCAAATAGCTTTCTTT. Its translation: CASSLYGQIAFF. The variable domain in full, with the rest retrieved from reference TRBV28 and TRBJ1-1, is DVKVTQSSRYLVKRTGEKVFLECVQDMDHENMFWYRQDPGLGLRLIYFSYDVKMKEKGDIPEGYSVSREKKERFSLILESASTNQTSMYLCASSLYGQIAFFGQGTRLTVV.

The chain couples TRBV5-1 to TRBJ2-3; 11 positions match TRBD2. This CDR3 has 16 residues. The germline CDR1 and CDR2 sequences are SGHRS and YFSETQ. The ends lost 2 bases at V and 0 bases at J; junction bases unmatched: 2. CDR3: CASSFGLAGSTDTQYF. The DNA for the CDR3 is TGCGCCAGCAGCTTCGGACTAGCGGGTAGCACAGATACGCAGTATTTT.

This clone has just a few counts. CDR3 bases: TGTGCCAGCAGTTTAAAAGTGACAGGGGGCTACGAGCAGTACTTC. Its translation: CASSLKVTGGYEQYF. The chain combines TRBV27 with TRBJ2-7; 9 positions match TRBD1. Per the germline V gene, CDR1 is MNHEY and CDR2 is SMNVEV (reference sequence). V shed 2 bases, J shed 3 bases, and the junction held 5 bases outside the gene matches. This CDR3 has 15 amino acids.

The chain carries TRBV9 and TRBJ1-2, with 9 nucleotides matching TRBD1. V was pared by 3 bases and J by 4 bases, with 10 bases of the junction left unmatched. This CDR3 contains 16 residues. Per the germline V gene, CDR1 is SGDLS and CDR2 is YYNGEE. CDR3 nucleotides: TGTGCCAGCAGCGACGGGACAGGGAGCTTAGCCTATGGCTACACCTTC. This codes for CASSDGTGSLAYGYTF.

The V and J genes are TRBV10-1 and TRBJ2-3; 10 bases fit TRBD1. V dropped 8 bases and J dropped 0; count of bases not matched to a gene: 5. The CDR3 spans 15 residues. Germline CDR1 WNHNN, CDR2 SYGVQD (reference sequence). DNA for the CDR3: TGCGCCAGCGGGACAGGGGACTCTAGCACAGATACGCAGTATTTT. Its translation is CASGTGDSSTDTQYF.